A single sample gave rise to the 31 T cell receptor beta chains below, sequenced in a study of blood T cell repertoires in COVID-19. The table came from immunoSEQ multiplex PCR; TCRdb's copy has only in-frame clones and leaves some out. The profile shows about 150,000 clones, approximately 86% of them singletons. Sequencing used peripheral blood. The receptors were gathered from a man aged 60-69 years with COVID-19, enrolled during active disease.

This chain connects TRBV7-3 to TRBJ2-5; the D gene is possibly TRBD1 (6 bases). The CDR3 totals 16 residues. Germline loops: CDR1 SGHTA, CDR2 FQGTGA. Trimming pared 5 bases from V and 2 bases from J, leaving 18 bases between. The CDR3 here is CASSATGTLSQETQYF. The CDR3 bases are TGTGCCAGCAGCGCTACCGGGACATTGAGTCAAGAGACCCAGTACTTC.

This clone was detected once. The CDR3 is CASTRGGNTEAFF. CDR3 coding DNA: TGCGCCAGCACCCGGGGGGGGAACACTGAAGCTTTCTTT. The V call is TRBV5-1, the J call TRBJ1-1; tentatively, D is TRBD1 (5 bases). Germline-derived CDR1 and CDR2 are SGHRS and YFSETQ. Trimming took 6 bases from V and 1 from J, leaving 10 bases between them. The CDR3 covers 13 residues.

The rearrangement links TRBV5-1 to TRBJ2-5, with TRBD1 matching over 8 bases. The CDR3 covers 15 residues. The V gene's germline CDR1 is SGHRS and CDR2 YFSETQ. Trimming removed 3 bases from V and 5 bases from J; junction bases left unmatched: 9. CDR3 nucleotide sequence: TGCGCCAGCAGCTACCCCGGGACAGGAGAGGAGACCCAGTACTTC. It is translated as CASSYPGTGEETQYF.

The table lists this clone with a few counts. This rearrangement joins TRBV27 to TRBJ2-1; weak D call: TRBD1 (7 bases). The CDR3 is 15 amino acids. Per the germline V gene, CDR1 is MNHEY and CDR2 is SMNVEV (reference sequence). Trimming took off 7 bases at V and 2 bases at J, with 15 bases between the two ends. For the CDR3, the DNA is TGTGCCAGCACTCGGGACAGACTAGCCTACAATGAGCAGTTCTTC. This translates into CASTRDRLAYNEQFF.

This chain connects TRBV6-5 to TRBJ1-4, with 8 bases fitting TRBD1. The V and J ends lost 4 bases and 4 bases, in that order; junction bases with no gene match: 5. Germline-derived CDR1 and CDR2 are MNHEY and SVGAGI. The CDR3 extends over 15 amino acids. The CDR3 DNA follows: TGTGCCAGCAGTTCTCAGGGGGCGCTTAATGAAAAACTGTTTTTT. Translated, it gives CASSSQGALNEKLFF.

This sequence joins TRBV6-2 or TRBV6-3 and TRBJ1-1; D remains unclear. Trimming pared 4 bases from V and 3 bases from J, leaving 15 bases between. Germline V gene lookup returns CDR1 MNHEY and CDR2 SVGEGT. The CDR3 has 15 amino acids. As DNA, the CDR3 is TGTGCCAGCAGTTCTTCCGGGAGAACCCACACTGAAGCTTTCTTT. Protein sequence: CASSSSGRTHTEAFF.

The chain combines TRBV18 with TRBJ2-1; tentative D call: TRBD2 (6 bases). The CDR3 sequence is 14 residues long. CDR1 and CDR2 (germline): KGHSH, LQKENI. Trimming cost V 0 bases and J 10 bases, with 13 bases left between them. This CDR3 reads CASSPPVGGVEQFF. DNA of the CDR3: TGTGCCAGCTCACCACCGGTGGGAGGTGTCGAGCAGTTCTTC.

V is TRBV3-1 (or the pseudogene TRBV3-2) and J is TRBJ1-1; no clear D. The CDR3 loop spans 13 amino acids. The V end was cut by 2 bases, the J end by 7 bases, with 11 bases between. Per the germline V gene, CDR1 is LGHDT and CDR2 is YNNKEL (reference sequence). The CDR3 loop reads CASSQTSRGEAFF. The CDR3 DNA reads as TGTGCCAGCAGCCAAACCTCCCGGGGTGAAGCTTTCTTT.

This chain joins TRBV18 and TRBJ2-7; D unclear. The germline CDR1 and CDR2 sequences are KGHSH and LQKENI. This CDR3 is 13 amino acids long. Trimming cost V 8 bases and J 7 bases, with 18 bases left between them. CDR3 sequence (DNA): TGTGCCAGCGCAACCCATTCGACGGGTGAGCAGTACTTC. As protein: CASATHSTGEQYF.

Here the CDR3 reads CATVTSGRVGELFF. In nucleotides, the CDR3 is TGTGCCACCGTGACTAGCGGGAGGGTCGGGGAGCTGTTTTTT. V gene TRBV27 combines with J gene TRBJ2-2, with TRBD2 matching over 14 bases. CDR3 length: 14 amino acids. V was clipped by 10 bases and J by 7 bases; unmatched bases: 5. Germline V gene sequence: CDR1 MNHEY, CDR2 SMNVEV (reference sequence).

The chain recombines TRBV2 with TRBJ1-1; D is perhaps TRBD1 (5 bases). There are 15 residues in the CDR3. Germline-derived CDR1 and CDR2 are SNHLY and FYNNEI. V lost 7 bases and J lost 0, with 15 bases in between. The CDR3 sequence: CASIMQGILNTEAFF. In DNA, the CDR3 is TGTGCCAGCATTATGCAGGGCATCCTGAACACTGAAGCTTTCTTT.

The rearrangement joins TRBV10-3 to TRBJ1-1; D might be TRBD1 (6 bases). Germline loops: CDR1 ENHRY, CDR2 SYGVKD. The ends were cut back, 6 bases at V and 1 base at J, with 9 bases in the middle. The CDR3 runs 13 residues. The CDR3 is CAISGGANTEAFF. As DNA, the CDR3 is TGTGCCATCAGCGGGGGGGCGAACACTGAAGCTTTCTTT.

The genes are TRBV5-4 and TRBJ2-1; TRBD1 matches 8 bases. The CDR3 extends over 15 amino acids. Germline values: CDR1 SGHNT, CDR2 YYREEE (reference sequence). V was clipped by 4 bases and J by 7 bases; unmatched bases: 10. The CDR3 sequence: CASSGRTGTSNEQFF. The CDR3 DNA is TGTGCCAGCAGCGGACGGACAGGGACCTCAAATGAGCAGTTCTTC.

The chain is built from TRBV6-5 and TRBJ2-7; D perhaps matches TRBD2 (5 bases). Germline assignment: CDR1 MNHEY and CDR2 SVGAGI. This CDR3 region has 14 residues. The V end lost 6 bases, the J end lost 2 bases, and 14 bases lay between the germline ends. The CDR3 spells CASSHSAGPYEQYF. CDR3 DNA sequence: TGTGCCAGCAGCCACTCGGCGGGTCCCTACGAGCAGTACTTC.

The chain employs TRBV11-3 and TRBJ2-4; 11 bases match TRBD2. CDR1 and CDR2 (germline): SGHNT, YENEEA. V trimming: 1 base; J trimming: 7 bases; junction bases outside the gene matches: 9. This CDR3 has 17 residues. The CDR3, as DNA: TGTGCCAGCAGCTTAGTAGGGGTAGCGGGAGGGCAGAACATTCAGTACTTC. Translating gives CASSLVGVAGGQNIQYF.

This chain's CDR3 is CASSPGQRHGYTF. CDR3 in DNA: TGTGCCAGCAGCCCCGGACAGCGGCATGGCTACACCTTC. V usage is TRBV3-1 (or the pseudogene TRBV3-2) and J usage is TRBJ1-2, with TRBD1 as a possible D gene (6 bases). CDR1 is LGHDT and CDR2 is YNNKEL in the germline V gene (reference sequence). V lost 4 bases, J lost 6 bases, and 12 bases lay in between. The length of the CDR3 is 13 residues.

The chain joins TRBV29-1 to TRBJ1-3; D may be TRBD1 (5 bases). The germline gives CDR1 SQVTM, CDR2 ANQGSEA. V shed 4 bases and J shed 0 bases, with 7 bases lying between them. The CDR3 runs to 13 residues. CDR3 sequence: CSVGQSSGNTIYF. The CDR3 DNA sequence: TGCAGCGTTGGACAGTCCTCTGGAAACACCATATATTTT.

The V call is TRBV11-1, the J call TRBJ1-1; TRBD1 is a possible D gene (5 bases). This CDR3 spans 16 amino acids. CDR1 and CDR2 (germline): SGHAT, FQDESV (reference sequence). The ends were cut back, 3 bases at V and 7 bases at J, with 21 bases in the middle. The CDR3 reads CASSFSTVATGGEAFF. DNA of the CDR3: TGTGCCAGCAGCTTCTCGACAGTAGCTACGGGTGGTGAAGCTTTCTTT.

V is TRBV11-2 and J is TRBJ2-1; TRBD2 agrees at 7 bases. This CDR3 contains 16 residues. V shed 3 bases, J shed 4 bases, and the junction held 9 bases outside the gene matches. Germline CDR1 reads SGHAT; CDR2 reads FQNNGV. The CDR3 is CASSFSGRLKYNEQFF. Here the CDR3 DNA reads TGTGCCAGCAGCTTCTCCGGGAGGCTGAAGTACAATGAGCAGTTCTTC. Together with reference TRBV11-2 and TRBJ2-1, the CDR3 gives the full variable domain: EAGVAQSPRYKIIEKRQSVAFWCNPISGHATLYWYQQILGQGPKLLIQFQNNGVVDDSQLPKDRFSAERLKGVDSTLKIQPAKLEDSAVYLCASSFSGRLKYNEQFFGPGTRLTVL.

The V call is TRBV11-3, the J call TRBJ2-7, with 7 bases matching TRBD2. Per the germline V gene, CDR1 is SGHNT and CDR2 is YENEEA. J lost 3 bases, V lost 0 bases, and 8 bases had no gene match. The CDR3 is 16 residues long. In DNA form, the CDR3 reads TGTGCCAGCAGCTTAGATCGTGGGACTACGAACTACGAGCAGTACTTC. Protein product: CASSLDRGTTNYEQYF.

The V and J genes are TRBV29-1 and TRBJ2-1; 10 bases are shared with TRBD2. Trimming removed 4 bases from V and 6 bases from J; junction bases left unmatched: 9. The CDR3 contains 15 residues. Germline V lookup: CDR1 SQVTM, CDR2 ANQGSEA. CDR3 DNA sequence: TGCAGCGTTGTGTTGGGTCTAGCGGGAGCCAATGAGCAGTTCTTC. It specifies CSVVLGLAGANEQFF.

This chain uses TRBV3-1 (or the pseudogene TRBV3-2) with TRBJ2-7, with 10 nucleotides matching TRBD1. Germline V gene data show CDR1 as LGHDT and CDR2 as YNNKEL (reference sequence). V lost 0 bases, J lost 6 bases, and 2 bases stayed unmatched. This CDR3 comprises 14 residues. This CDR3 is CASSQEDRGREQYF. Written as DNA, the CDR3 is TGTGCCAGCAGCCAAGAAGACAGGGGGCGCGAGCAGTACTTC.

The chain carries TRBV7-8 and TRBJ2-7; TRBD1 matches 9 bases. V shed 6 bases, J shed 1 base, and the junction held 7 bases outside the gene matches. CDR1 and CDR2 (germline): SGHVS, FQNEAQ. There are 15 residues in the CDR3. The DNA of the CDR3 is TGTGCCAGCAGACAAACCGGGACAGGGTCCTACGAGCAGTACTTC. It codes for CASRQTGTGSYEQYF.

V and J are TRBV7-2 and TRBJ2-3, with 11 positions matching TRBD2. CDR3 length equals 18 residues. Germline V gene lookup returns CDR1 SGHTA and CDR2 FQGNSA. Losses at the gene ends were 1 base for V and 2 bases for J; bases not matched to a gene: 8. Here the CDR3 DNA reads TGTGCCAGCAGCTTAGTTTATCTAGCGGGAGGTGTCACAGATACGCAGTATTTT. It is translated as CASSLVYLAGGVTDTQYF.

The chain is built from TRBV5-4 and TRBJ1-2, with TRBD1 matching 8 bases. The CDR3 has 15 amino acids. Germline V gives CDR1 SGHNT, CDR2 YYREEE (reference sequence). J was trimmed by 6 bases and V by 0 bases; bases with no gene match: 7. This chain's CDR3 is CASSLGDRSLDGYTF. CDR3 nucleotide sequence: TGTGCCAGCAGCTTGGGGGACAGGAGCCTTGATGGCTACACCTTC. Supplemented by reference TRBV5-4 and TRBJ1-2, the full variable domain reads ETGVTQSPTHLIKTRGQQVTLRCSSQSGHNTVSWYQQALGQGPQFIFQYYREEENGRGNFPPRFSGLQFPNYSSELNVNALELDDSALYLCASSLGDRSLDGYTFGSGTRLTVV.

This rearrangement joins TRBV9 to TRBJ2-1; 14 bases fit TRBD2. The germline V gene encodes CDR1 SGDLS and CDR2 YYNGEE. The length of the CDR3 is 19 residues. V lost 0 bases and J lost 4; bases outside the gene matches: 9. The CDR3, as DNA: TGTGCCAGCAGCGTAGGGGAGAAAGGACTAGCGGGGGGATACAATGAGCAGTTCTTC. It yields the protein CASSVGEKGLAGGYNEQFF.

J is TRBJ2-1 and V is TRBV5-1; TRBD2 aligns across 10 bases. Unmatched junction bases numbered 9, after V lost 0 bases and J lost 0 bases. This CDR3 contains 19 residues. Germline CDR1 and CDR2: SGHRS and YFSETQ. The CDR3 DNA reads as TGCGCCAGCAGCTTGGGGAACAAAATAGCGGGGGGCTCCTACAATGAGCAGTTCTTC. Protein: CASSLGNKIAGGSYNEQFF. Full variable domain (missing parts from reference TRBV5-1 and TRBJ2-1): KAGVTQTPRYLIKTRGQQVTLSCSPISGHRSVSWYQQTPGQGLQFLFEYFSETQRNKGNFPGRFSGRQFSNSRSEMNVSTLELGDSALYLCASSLGNKIAGGSYNEQFFGPGTRLTVL.

V is TRBV19 and J is TRBJ1-5; 10 nucleotides line up with TRBD1. Trimming cost V 5 bases and J 2 bases; bases outside gene matches: 15. Germline CDR1 is LNHDA and CDR2 is SQIVND (reference sequence). The CDR3 is made up of 19 amino acids. The CDR3 sequence: CASSYGTGAYSRGNQPQHF. The CDR3 DNA reads as TGTGCCAGTAGTTATGGGACAGGGGCATATTCGAGGGGCAATCAGCCCCAGCATTTT.

The chain combines TRBV27 with TRBJ1-2; possible D gene TRBD1, 5 bases. The CDR3 has 13 amino acids. Germline V gene sequence: CDR1 MNHEY, CDR2 SMNVEV (reference sequence). Trimming cost V 0 bases and J 5 bases, with 7 bases left between them. CDR3 nucleotide sequence: TGTGCCAGCAGTTTATCAGGGGTTTATGGCTACACCTTC. Translating gives CASSLSGVYGYTF.

This rearrangement joins TRBV12-3 or TRBV12-4 to TRBJ1-2; 7 bases agree with TRBD1. CDR3 length: 13 residues. The trim removed 6 bases at V and 5 bases at J, leaving 6 bases unmatched. The CDR3: CASRKGAQYGYTF. The CDR3, as DNA: TGTGCCAGCAGGAAGGGGGCGCAGTATGGCTACACCTTC.

Only a few counts were recorded for this clone. This rearrangement joins TRBV4-2 to TRBJ1-6, with 7 bases matching TRBD1. The CDR3 loop spans 15 amino acids. With V trimmed by 4 bases and J by 5 bases, 5 bases remained unmatched. Germline V gene data show CDR1 as LGHNA and CDR2 as YNFKEQ. The CDR3: CASSLGTDNNSPLHF. DNA of the CDR3: TGTGCCAGCAGCCTGGGGACAGATAATAATTCACCCCTCCACTTT.